The 11 T cell receptor beta chains listed next were all sequenced from one sample in a study of beta chain features in type 1 diabetes. Findings of the study overall: In every one of the four CD4+ subsets, TCRB CDR3s were moderately but significantly shorter in Type 1 diabetes patients.

These receptors' antigens are unknown. cDNA synthesis used the whole RNA isolate, giving expressed TCRB sequences. Only in-frame clones appear in the TCRdb table, and some are missing; sequencing was by immunoSEQ multiplex PCR. The data show roughly 150,000 clones, approximately 9.1% seen once. Sequences were obtained from central memory CD4+ T cells from blood. Source of these receptors: a woman aged 25 to 39 with type 1 diabetes.

A few counts support this clone. This rearrangement joins TRBV7-3 to TRBJ2-3; TRBD2 agrees at 7 bases. Looked up from germline, CDR1 is SGHTA and CDR2 is FQGTGA. The CDR3 contains 14 residues. V shed 5 bases, J shed 5 bases, and the junction held 7 bases outside the gene matches. This CDR3 is CASSPGLAGDTQYF. The DNA of the CDR3 is TGTGCCAGCAGCCCCGGGTTAGCGGGAGATACGCAGTATTTT.

This clone was seen a few times. The chain joins TRBV27 to TRBJ2-1; 10 nucleotides line up with TRBD2. Germline CDR1 and CDR2: MNHEY and SMNVEV (reference sequence). The CDR3 totals 15 residues. V shed 5 bases, J shed 7 bases, and the junction held 8 bases outside the gene matches. CDR3 sequence: CASSPPGTSANEQFF. CDR3 nucleotide sequence: TGTGCCAGCAGTCCCCCGGGGACTAGCGCTAATGAGCAGTTCTTC.

This clone came up a few times. The chain couples TRBV6-6 to TRBJ1-5; perhaps TRBD1 as D (5 bases). This CDR3 region has 14 residues. V was shortened by 4 bases and J by 6 bases, with 13 bases between the two germline ends. Germline V gene lookup returns CDR1 MNHNY and CDR2 SVGAGI (reference sequence). The CDR3 bases are TGTGCCAGCAGTTCAGGGAAGATGGGTCAGCCCCAGCATTTT. It yields the protein CASSSGKMGQPQHF.

The table lists this clone with a few counts. The V call is TRBV9, the J call TRBJ1-1; D is unclear. Per the germline V gene, CDR1 is SGDLS and CDR2 is YYNGEE. Trimming stripped 2 bases from V and 0 bases from J, with 11 bases between. This CDR3 comprises 15 residues. CDR3 protein: CASSVGSALNTEAFF. As DNA, the CDR3 is TGTGCCAGCAGCGTGGGGAGTGCCTTGAACACTGAAGCTTTCTTT.

The table lists this clone with a few counts. J is TRBJ2-1 and V is TRBV19; 8 bases align to TRBD2. Germline V gene sequence: CDR1 LNHDA, CDR2 SQIVND (reference sequence). The CDR3 totals 14 residues. V shed 7 bases and J 5 bases; nucleotides not matched to a gene: 7. The CDR3 DNA is TGTGCCAGTAAGCCCGGGAGGGCCCACAATGAGCAGTTCTTC. This encodes CASKPGRAHNEQFF.

The chain joins TRBV25-1 to TRBJ2-1; TRBD2 matches 13 bases. Germline V CDR1 and CDR2: MGHDK, SYGVNS. The CDR3 spans 14 residues. The J segment lost 5 bases and the V segment lost 6 bases, leaving 1 base of the junction unmatched. For the CDR3, the DNA is TGTGCCAGCAGAGGGACTAGCGGGAACAATGAGCAGTTCTTC. It yields the protein CASRGTSGNNEQFF.

In this sample, this clone turned up a few times. The CDR3 spells CASSLAADRAETQYF. Written as DNA, the CDR3 is TGCGCCAGCAGCTTGGCCGCGGACAGGGCCGAGACCCAGTACTTC. The chain recombines TRBV5-1 with TRBJ2-5, with 8 bases aligning to TRBD1. The CDR3 is made up of 15 amino acids. V lost 0 bases and J lost 5; bases outside the gene matches: 6. Germline-derived CDR1 and CDR2 are SGHRS and YFSETQ. The full variable domain, in which reference TRBV5-1 and TRBJ2-5 provide the parts outside the CDR3, is KAGVTQTPRYLIKTRGQQVTLSCSPISGHRSVSWYQQTPGQGLQFLFEYFSETQRNKGNFPGRFSGRQFSNSRSEMNVSTLELGDSALYLCASSLAADRAETQYFGPGTRLLVL.

This sequence joins TRBV11-2 and TRBJ2-1, with 7 bases lining up with TRBD2. V shed 5 bases, J shed 4 bases, and the junction held 11 bases outside the gene matches. From germline, CDR1 is SGHAT and CDR2 FQNNGV. CDR3 length: 16 residues. The CDR3 here is CASSLKGWGLYNEQFF. In nucleotides, the CDR3 is TGTGCCAGCAGCCTCAAGGGTTGGGGACTATACAATGAGCAGTTCTTC.

This clone has a handful of counts. The chain has TRBV6-1 and TRBJ2-3, with unresolved D. Germline V lookup: CDR1 MNHNS, CDR2 SASEGT. This CDR3 region has 14 residues. With 2 bases removed from V and 0 bases from J, the gap between germline ends came to 6 bases. CDR3: CASSEMGSTDTQYF. CDR3 coding DNA: TGTGCCAGCAGTGAAATGGGCAGCACAGATACGCAGTATTTT.

This rearrangement joins TRBV29-1 to TRBJ2-3, with D possibly being TRBD2 (6 bases). From germline, CDR1 is SQVTM and CDR2 ANQGSEA. This CDR3 comprises 15 residues. V was shortened by 4 bases and J by 1 base, with 15 bases between the two germline ends. DNA for the CDR3: TGCAGCGTTGGGGAGGTATGGGGTGGCACAGATACGCAGTATTTT. It is translated as CSVGEVWGGTDTQYF.

The J gene is TRBJ2-4, the V gene TRBV9; weak D call: TRBD1 (5 bases). Trimming left V 0 bases short and J 8 bases short, with 9 bases between. The germline V gene encodes CDR1 SGDLS and CDR2 YYNGEE. The CDR3 contains 13 residues. The CDR3 is CASSVAGKDIQYF. In DNA, the CDR3 is TGTGCCAGCAGCGTAGCAGGGAAAGACATTCAGTACTTC. Full variable domain (missing parts from reference TRBV9 and TRBJ2-4): DSGVTQTPKHLITATGQRVTLRCSPRSGDLSVYWYQQSLDQGLQFLIQYYNGEERAKGNILERFSAQQFPDLHSELNLSSLELGDSALYFCASSVAGKDIQYFGAGTRLSVL.